One sample yielded the 24 T cell receptor beta chains listed below, sequenced in a study of OX40 agonist ivuxolimab in advanced cancers. Profiling relied on immunoSEQ multiplex PCR, and the TCRdb table lists in-frame clones only, not all of them. The sample carries under 70,000 clones, 92% recorded once. Sequenced here: CD4+ or CD8+ T cells sorted from blood, sampled in a trial of the OX40 agonist ivuxolimab. These TCRs come from an adult with an advanced solid tumor such as melanoma, head and neck, liver or kidney cancer.

The chain carries TRBV9 and TRBJ2-1, with TRBD2 matching 10 bases. Germline V gene sequence: CDR1 SGDLS, CDR2 YYNGEE. Trimming at V came to 4 bases and at J to 10 bases, leaving 5 bases not matched to a gene. The CDR3 sequence is 13 residues long. In DNA, the CDR3 is TGTGCCAGCAGCCCGACTAGCGGGCAAGAGCAGTTCTTC. Its translation is CASSPTSGQEQFF.

The gene calls are TRBV13 and TRBJ2-5; D is undetermined. The J call may not be correct, given that the DNA end is closer to TRBJ2-7. Germline V gene data show CDR1 as PRHDT and CDR2 as FYEKMQ (reference sequence). The CDR3 is 15 amino acids. CDR3 nucleotides: TGTGCCAGCAGCTTTGCGAGCCTCTATTCCTACGAGCAGTACTTC. Its protein is CASSFASLYSYEQYF.

The gene calls are TRBV7-9 and TRBJ1-3; weak D call: TRBD1 (6 bases). Germline assignment: CDR1 SEHNR and CDR2 FQNEAQ (reference sequence). V dropped 0 bases and J dropped 12 bases, with 15 bases sitting between them. The CDR3 has 14 residues. The chain's CDR3 is CASSLAEGDSDIYF. CDR3 bases: TGTGCCAGCAGCTTAGCGGAGGGGGACTCTGACATATATTTT. Looking up the rest from reference TRBV7-9 and TRBJ1-3 gives the full variable domain: DTGVSQNPRHKITKRGQNVTFRCDPISEHNRLYWYRQTLGQGPEFLTYFQNEAQLEKSRLLSDRFSAERPKGSFSTLEIQRTEQGDSAMYLCASSLAEGDSDIYFGEGSWLTVV.

This rearrangement joins TRBV13 to TRBJ2-7; D is perhaps TRBD2 (6 bases). The CDR3 consists of 15 residues. The V end was cut by 5 bases, the J end by 5 bases, with 19 bases between. Germline loops: CDR1 PRHDT, CDR2 FYEKMQ (reference sequence). As DNA, the CDR3 is TGTGCCAGCAGCCCAAGGGGCCGGGGGTTCCACGAGCAGTACTTC. As protein: CASSPRGRGFHEQYF.

This chain joins TRBV7-9 and TRBJ1-2; 12 nucleotides agree with TRBD1. CDR1 SEHNR and CDR2 FQNEAQ come from the germline V gene (reference sequence). With V trimmed by 5 bases and J by 4 bases, 8 bases remained unmatched. The CDR3 spans 16 residues. CDR3 amino acids: CASSKGDRGPFYGYTF. The CDR3 DNA sequence: TGTGCCAGCAGCAAAGGGGACAGGGGGCCGTTCTATGGCTACACCTTC.

This chain uses TRBV2 with TRBJ2-4, with unresolved D. V was trimmed by 8 bases and J by 0 bases, leaving 11 bases between them. Germline V gene data show CDR1 as SNHLY and CDR2 as FYNNEI. CDR3 length equals 14 residues. The CDR3 here is CASRWKIAKNIQYF. The CDR3, as DNA: TGTGCCAGCCGGTGGAAAATAGCCAAAAACATTCAGTACTTC.

This clone showed up just once. The V and J genes are TRBV9 and TRBJ1-1; D is undetermined. There are 13 residues in the CDR3. Germline CDR1 reads SGDLS; CDR2 reads YYNGEE. The germline V and J ends were trimmed by 1 base and 4 bases, with 8 bases remaining between them. The CDR3 DNA reads as TGTGCCAGCAGCGTATCGCTTGCCACTGAAGCTTTCTTT. Encoded protein: CASSVSLATEAFF.

This sequence joins TRBV7-8 and TRBJ2-3, with 10 bases lining up with TRBD2. The CDR3 is 15 residues long. Germline lookup yields CDR1 SGHVS and CDR2 FQNEAQ. Trimming removed 2 bases from V and 3 bases from J; junction bases left unmatched: 2. This CDR3 is CASSLLAGATDTQYF. For the CDR3, the DNA is TGTGCCAGCAGCTTACTAGCGGGGGCGACAGATACGCAGTATTTT.

The CDR3 region has the DNA TGTGCCAGCAGGCAAAGGGGGACAGGGACGGGTCCCATTGAACAGACCCAGTACTTC. It yields the protein CASRQRGTGTGPIEQTQYF. The rearrangement joins TRBV4-2 to TRBJ2-5, with 9 bases that match TRBD1. The CDR3 has 19 amino acids. V shed 6 bases and J 6 bases; nucleotides not matched to a gene: 23. Germline loops: CDR1 LGHNA, CDR2 YNFKEQ.

This chain connects TRBV9 to TRBJ1-3, with no clear D. This CDR3 region has 12 residues. With 5 bases removed from V and 3 bases from J, the gap between germline ends came to 6 bases. In germline, CDR1 is SGDLS, CDR2 YYNGEE. The CDR3 is CASSYDGNTIYF. The CDR3 nucleotides read TGTGCCAGCAGTTACGATGGAAACACCATATATTTT.

This clone occurred once. V usage is TRBV2 and J usage is TRBJ2-7; 9 bases align to TRBD1. CDR1 is SNHLY, CDR2 FYNNEI, per germline. The trim removed 6 bases at V and 5 bases at J, leaving 2 bases unmatched. CDR3 length: 12 residues. CDR3 protein: CASSRTGDEQYF. The DNA of the CDR3 is TGTGCCAGCAGCCGGACAGGGGACGAGCAGTACTTC.

Notes on this clone: Other nucleotide sequences from this sample produce the same CDR3. The rearrangement joins TRBV27 to TRBJ1-2; TRBD1 matches at 7 bases. Germline lookup yields CDR1 MNHEY and CDR2 SMNVEV (reference sequence). V lost 8 bases, J lost 3 bases, and 9 bases stayed unmatched. The length of the CDR3 is 14 residues. The CDR3 DNA sequence: TGTGCCAGCTCCCTCCGGACAGGTTACTATGGCTACACCTTC. Protein: CASSLRTGYYGYTF.

The V gene is TRBV7-9, the J gene TRBJ2-7; 8 positions match TRBD2. CDR3 length equals 16 residues. With V trimmed by 5 bases and J by 3 bases, 12 bases remained unmatched. The V gene's germline CDR1 is SEHNR and CDR2 FQNEAQ (reference sequence). The CDR3 loop is CASSASEGLVIYEQYF. The CDR3 DNA reads as TGTGCCAGCAGCGCCAGCGAGGGACTAGTTATCTACGAGCAGTACTTC.

The DNA of the CDR3 is TGTGCCAGCAGTTTGGGCCAGCGGGGCTCCGAGCAGTACTTC. It is translated as CASSLGQRGSEQYF. The chain uses TRBV27 and TRBJ2-7, with 7 nucleotides matching TRBD2. Per germline, CDR1 MNHEY and CDR2 SMNVEV (reference sequence). The trim removed 3 bases at V and 6 bases at J, leaving 8 bases unmatched. This CDR3 is 14 amino acids long.

This chain connects TRBV19 to TRBJ2-2, with unresolved D. V was trimmed by 4 bases and J by 0 bases, leaving 6 bases between them. Germline CDR1 and CDR2: LNHDA and SQIVND (reference sequence). The CDR3 consists of 14 residues. CDR3 nucleotide sequence: TGTGCCAGTAGTAGAGACCCGAACACCGGGGAGCTGTTTTTT. Residues: CASSRDPNTGELFF. Full variable domain (outside the CDR3, taken from reference TRBV19 and TRBJ2-2): DGGITQSPKYLFRKEGQNVTLSCEQNLNHDAMYWYRQDPGQGLRLIYYSQIVNDFQKGDIAEGYSVSREKKESFPLTVTSAQKNPTAFYLCASSRDPNTGELFFGEGSRLTVL.

The rearrangement uses TRBV6-6 and TRBJ1-2; TRBD1 is a possible D gene (6 bases). Germline V gene sequence: CDR1 MNHNY, CDR2 SVGAGI (reference sequence). The length of the CDR3 is 15 residues. Trimming shortened V by 3 bases and J by 3 bases, and 14 bases separated the two germline ends. The CDR3 DNA reads as TGTGCCAGCAGTTATTTCTGGACAGAAGACTATGGCTACACCTTC. Translation gives CASSYFWTEDYGYTF.

This clone was found once. The V gene is TRBV18, the J gene TRBJ2-1; 12 bases are a match to TRBD1. The CDR3 length is 14 residues. Per germline, CDR1 KGHSH and CDR2 LQKENI. J was trimmed by 8 bases and V by 3 bases; bases with no gene match: 2. The CDR3 reads CASSPGQGADEQFF. In DNA form, the CDR3 reads TGTGCCAGCTCACCGGGACAGGGGGCCGATGAGCAGTTCTTC.

This clone has only a few counts. The chain recombines TRBV27 with TRBJ1-5, with D maybe TRBD1 (6 bases). Germline CDR1 MNHEY, CDR2 SMNVEV (reference sequence). This CDR3 region has 13 residues. V lost 5 bases and J lost 6, with 11 bases in between. The CDR3 sequence is CASSTGAGQPQHF. The CDR3 DNA reads as TGTGCCAGCAGTACGGGGGCAGGTCAGCCCCAGCATTTT.

This chain joins TRBV7-8 and TRBJ1-5; 7 positions agree with TRBD1. V shed 0 bases, J shed 0 bases, and the junction held 2 bases outside the gene matches. The length of the CDR3 is 16 residues. Germline CDR1 and CDR2: SGHVS and FQNEAQ. CDR3 nucleotide sequence: TGTGCCAGCAGCTTAGCGGGACAGAATAGCAATCAGCCCCAGCATTTT. Translated: CASSLAGQNSNQPQHF.

CDR3 bases: TGTGCCAGCAGCTTACCCCAGACAGGGGGATCCTACGAGCAGTACTTC. Its translation is CASSLPQTGGSYEQYF. The V call is TRBV11-2, the J call TRBJ2-7, with TRBD1 matching 9 bases. The CDR3 runs to 16 residues. V shed 2 bases, J shed 1 base, and the junction held 6 bases outside the gene matches. CDR1 and CDR2 (germline): SGHAT, FQNNGV.

The J gene is TRBJ1-5, the V gene TRBV30, with no clear D. The CDR3 is 13 residues long. Germline assignment: CDR1 GTSNPN and CDR2 SVGIG (reference sequence). The ends were cut back, 1 base at V and 7 bases at J, with 11 bases in the middle. Here the CDR3 reads CAWSGWGGQPQHF. The CDR3 nucleotides read TGTGCCTGGAGTGGGTGGGGTGGGCAGCCCCAGCATTTT.

This clone appeared a single time. CDR3 nucleotide sequence: TGTGCCAGCAGCCATCCCCTAGCGGGGGTGGATGAGCAGTTCTTC. It specifies CASSHPLAGVDEQFF. This chain links TRBV7-9 with TRBJ2-1; 10 bases agree with TRBD2. This CDR3 contains 15 residues. The germline V gene has CDR1 SEHNR and CDR2 FQNEAQ (reference sequence). The ends lost 5 bases at V and 8 bases at J; junction bases unmatched: 9.

The chain joins TRBV7-9 to TRBJ2-2, with no clear D. The germline V gene encodes CDR1 SEHNR and CDR2 FQNEAQ (reference sequence). Trimming stripped 11 bases from V and 1 base from J, with 11 bases between. This CDR3 has 13 amino acids. CDR3 protein: CARHTENTGELFF. The CDR3 nucleotides read TGTGCCCGACACACGGAGAACACCGGGGAGCTGTTTTTT.

This clone was seen more than once but under ten times. The gene calls are TRBV18 and TRBJ1-6; D remains unclear. CDR1 is KGHSH and CDR2 is LQKENI in the germline V gene. The CDR3 is 18 residues long. V shed 1 base and J shed 1 base, with 14 bases lying between them. CDR3 residues: CASSPRVAGESYNSPLHF. The CDR3, as DNA: TGTGCCAGCTCACCACGGGTCGCCGGGGAGTCCTATAATTCACCCCTCCACTTT.